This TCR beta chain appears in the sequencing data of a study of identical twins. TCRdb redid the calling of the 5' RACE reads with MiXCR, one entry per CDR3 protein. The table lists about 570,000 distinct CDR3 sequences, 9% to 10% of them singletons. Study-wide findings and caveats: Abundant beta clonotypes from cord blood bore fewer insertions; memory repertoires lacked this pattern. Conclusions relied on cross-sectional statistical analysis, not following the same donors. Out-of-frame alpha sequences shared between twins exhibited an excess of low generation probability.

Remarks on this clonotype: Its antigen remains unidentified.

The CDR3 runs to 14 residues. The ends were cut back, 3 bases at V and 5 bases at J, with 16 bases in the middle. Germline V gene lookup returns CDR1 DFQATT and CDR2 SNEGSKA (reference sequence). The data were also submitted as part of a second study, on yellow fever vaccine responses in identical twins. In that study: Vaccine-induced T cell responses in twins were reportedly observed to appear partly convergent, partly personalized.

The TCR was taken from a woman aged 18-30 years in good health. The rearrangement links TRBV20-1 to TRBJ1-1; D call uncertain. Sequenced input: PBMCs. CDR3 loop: CSASREGAGTEAFF. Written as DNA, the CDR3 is TGCAGTGCTAGTAGGGAGGGTGCGGGGACTGAAGCTTTCTTT.